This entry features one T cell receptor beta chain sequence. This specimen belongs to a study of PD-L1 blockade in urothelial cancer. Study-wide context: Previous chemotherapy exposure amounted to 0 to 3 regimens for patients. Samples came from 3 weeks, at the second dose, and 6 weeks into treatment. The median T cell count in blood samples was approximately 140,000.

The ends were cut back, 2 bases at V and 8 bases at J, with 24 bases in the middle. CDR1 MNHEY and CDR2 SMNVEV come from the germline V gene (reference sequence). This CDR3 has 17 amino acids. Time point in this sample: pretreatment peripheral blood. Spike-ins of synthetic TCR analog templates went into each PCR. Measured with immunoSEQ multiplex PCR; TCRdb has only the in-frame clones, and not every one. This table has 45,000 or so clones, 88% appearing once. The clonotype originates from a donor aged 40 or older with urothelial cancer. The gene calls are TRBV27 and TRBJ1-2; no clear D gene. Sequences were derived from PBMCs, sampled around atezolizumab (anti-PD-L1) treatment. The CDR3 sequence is CASSLQYQHAGGYGYTF. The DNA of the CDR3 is TGTGCCAGCAGTTTACAGTACCAACACGCGGGTGGATACGGCTACACCTTC.